The clone carrying this TCR beta chain was counted a single time. Antigen unknown. This specimen comes from a study of T cell responses to AZD1222 COVID-19 vaccine. Study-wide background: Timing groups of about 4 and about 12 weeks for second doses were pooled.

Findings and limits, study-wide: Only 5 or 6 people who got AZD1222 tested seropositive at baseline. Repertoires were collected only later (after the peak T cell response had occurred). Two AZD1222 doses significantly raised spike-specific TCR breadth and depth over controls.

The repertoire was sequenced with immunoSEQ multiplex PCR; TCRdb's copy has only in-frame clones and lacks some. The sample includes fewer than 130,000 clones, about nine tenths of them seen just once. Trimming pared 4 bases from V and 8 bases from J, leaving 11 bases between. CDR3 length: 11 residues. CDR1 and CDR2 (germline): GTSNPN, SVGIG (reference sequence). This rearrangement joins TRBV30 to TRBJ1-2; the D gene is possibly TRBD1 (5 bases). Here the sequenced sample was peripheral blood, taken on day 0 of AZD1222 vaccination. This TCR came from an adult in good health. In nucleotides, the CDR3 is TGTGCCTGGACAGGGATGGGAGGCTACACCTTC. Protein sequence: CAWTGMGGYTF.